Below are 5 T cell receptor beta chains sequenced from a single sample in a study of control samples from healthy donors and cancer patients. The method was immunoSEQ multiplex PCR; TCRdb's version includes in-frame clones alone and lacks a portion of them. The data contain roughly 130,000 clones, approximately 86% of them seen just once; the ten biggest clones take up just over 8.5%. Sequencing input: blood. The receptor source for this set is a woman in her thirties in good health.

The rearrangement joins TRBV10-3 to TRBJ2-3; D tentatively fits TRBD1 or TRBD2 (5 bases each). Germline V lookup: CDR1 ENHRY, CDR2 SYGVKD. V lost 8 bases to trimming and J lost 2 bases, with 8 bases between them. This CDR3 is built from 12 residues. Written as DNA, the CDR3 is TGTGCCATCGGGGACCTCACAGATACGCAGTATTTT. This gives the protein CAIGDLTDTQYF.

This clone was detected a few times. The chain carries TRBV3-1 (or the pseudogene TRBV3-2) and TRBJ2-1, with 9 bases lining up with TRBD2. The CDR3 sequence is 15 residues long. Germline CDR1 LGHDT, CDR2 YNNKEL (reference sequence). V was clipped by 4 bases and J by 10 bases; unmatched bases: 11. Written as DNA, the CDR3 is TGTGCCAGCAGCCTTGGACTAGCGACTACCATGGAGCAGTTCTTC. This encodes CASSLGLATTMEQFF.

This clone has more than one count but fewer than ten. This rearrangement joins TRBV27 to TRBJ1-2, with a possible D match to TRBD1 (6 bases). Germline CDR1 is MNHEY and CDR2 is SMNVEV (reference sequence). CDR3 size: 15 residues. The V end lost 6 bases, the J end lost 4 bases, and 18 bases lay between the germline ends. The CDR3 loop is CASSRFSTGLYGYTF. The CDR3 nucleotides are TGTGCCAGCAGCAGGTTCTCGACAGGTCTCTATGGCTACACCTTC.

The CDR3 DNA reads as TGTGCCAGCAGTTGGACAGGACCTAACTATGGCTACACCTTC. It translates to CASSWTGPNYGYTF. The chain uses TRBV28 and TRBJ1-2; 7 bases match TRBD1. The trim removed 4 bases at V and 0 bases at J, leaving 2 bases unmatched. The CDR3 extends over 14 amino acids. The germline V gene has CDR1 MDHEN and CDR2 SYDVKM.

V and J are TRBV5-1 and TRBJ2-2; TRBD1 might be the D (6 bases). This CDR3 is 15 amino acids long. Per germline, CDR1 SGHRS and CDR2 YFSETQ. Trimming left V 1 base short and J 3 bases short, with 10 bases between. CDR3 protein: CASSLLGGDTGELFF. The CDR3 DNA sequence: TGCGCCAGCAGCTTGCTAGGGGGTGACACCGGGGAGCTGTTTTTT.